These 2 T cell receptor beta chains came from one sample sequenced in a study of T cells in Graves' hyperthyroidism and ophthalmopathy. The CDR3 regions of TCR beta were amplified from RNA transcripts. Primed by the HTBI set, a first-round RT-PCR was run on the TCR CDR3. A single record per CDR3 protein comes from TCRdb applying MiXCR to the multiplex PCR reads. The sample lists about 380,000 distinct CDR3 sequences, approximately 13% occurring once. Material: blood. All receptors come from a man aged 25-45 years with Graves' hyperthyroidism that later progressed to Graves' ophthalmopathy.

The chain recombines TRBV5-1 with TRBJ1-5, with D possibly being TRBD1 (5 bases). CDR3 length: 14 amino acids. V was trimmed by 0 bases and J by 6 bases, leaving 10 bases between them. The germline V gene encodes CDR1 SGHRS and CDR2 YFSETQ. CDR3 sequence reads: CASSLAGPGQPQHF. CDR3 DNA: TGCGCCAGCAGCTTGGCAGGGCCTGGTCAGCCCCAGCATTTT. The full variable domain, rest sourced from reference TRBV5-1 and TRBJ1-5, is KAGVTQTPRYLIKTRGQQVTLSCSPISGHRSVSWYQQTPGQGLQFLFEYFSETQRNKGNFPGRFSGRQFSNSRSEMNVSTLELGDSALYLCASSLAGPGQPQHFGDGTRLSIL.

There are many counts of this clonotype. The chain has TRBV28 and TRBJ1-2, with D tentatively TRBD1 (5 bases). Germline-derived CDR1 and CDR2 are MDHEN and SYDVKM. The CDR3 is 14 amino acids. V was clipped by 3 bases and J by 5 bases, with 13 bases between them. The CDR3 loop reads CASSLRGRKYGYTF. Here the CDR3 DNA reads TGTGCCAGCAGTTTGCGGGGCCGGAAATATGGCTACACCTTC.